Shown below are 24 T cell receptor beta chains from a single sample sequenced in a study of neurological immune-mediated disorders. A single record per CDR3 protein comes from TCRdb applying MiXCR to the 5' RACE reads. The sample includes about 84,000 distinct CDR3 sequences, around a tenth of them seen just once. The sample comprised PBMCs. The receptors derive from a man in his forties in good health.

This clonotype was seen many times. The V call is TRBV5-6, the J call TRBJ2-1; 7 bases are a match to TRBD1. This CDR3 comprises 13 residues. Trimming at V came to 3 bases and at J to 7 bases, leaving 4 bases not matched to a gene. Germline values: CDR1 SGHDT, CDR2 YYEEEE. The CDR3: CASSSTGVNEQFF. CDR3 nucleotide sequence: TGTGCCAGCAGCTCCACAGGGGTGAATGAGCAGTTCTTC.

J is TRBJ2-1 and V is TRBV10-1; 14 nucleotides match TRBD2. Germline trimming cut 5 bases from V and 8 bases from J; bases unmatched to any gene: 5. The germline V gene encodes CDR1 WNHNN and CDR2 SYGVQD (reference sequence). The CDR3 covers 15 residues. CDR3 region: CASSRGTSGSYEQFF. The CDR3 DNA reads TGCGCCAGCAGTAGAGGGACTAGCGGGAGCTATGAGCAGTTCTTC.

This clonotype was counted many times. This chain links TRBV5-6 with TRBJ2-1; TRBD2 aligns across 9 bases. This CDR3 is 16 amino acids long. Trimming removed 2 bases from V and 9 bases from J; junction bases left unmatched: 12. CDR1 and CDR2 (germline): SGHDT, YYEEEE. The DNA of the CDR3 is TGTGCCAGCAGCTTTGGTCTAGCGGGATGGATGGTTGAGCAGTTCTTC. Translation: CASSFGLAGWMVEQFF.

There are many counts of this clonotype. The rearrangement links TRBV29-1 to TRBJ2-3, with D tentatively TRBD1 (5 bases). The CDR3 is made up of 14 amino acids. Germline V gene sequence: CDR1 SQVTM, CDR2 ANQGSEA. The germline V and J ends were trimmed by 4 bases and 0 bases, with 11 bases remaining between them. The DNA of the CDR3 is TGCAGCGTTGTAGACCAGGGTAGCACAGATACGCAGTATTTT. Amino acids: CSVVDQGSTDTQYF.

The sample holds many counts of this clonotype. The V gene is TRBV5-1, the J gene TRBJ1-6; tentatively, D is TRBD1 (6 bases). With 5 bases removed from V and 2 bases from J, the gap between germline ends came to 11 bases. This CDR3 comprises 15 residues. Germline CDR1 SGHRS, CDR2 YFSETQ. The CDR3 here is CASSIRGPYNSPLHF. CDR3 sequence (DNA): TGCGCCAGCAGTATCAGGGGCCCCTATAATTCACCCCTCCACTTT.

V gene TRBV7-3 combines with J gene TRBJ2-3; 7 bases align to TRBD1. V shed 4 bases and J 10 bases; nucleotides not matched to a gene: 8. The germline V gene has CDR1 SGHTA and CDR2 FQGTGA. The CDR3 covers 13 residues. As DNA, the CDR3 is TGTGCCAGCAGCTCACAAACAGGGGTTTCGCAGTATTTT. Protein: CASSSQTGVSQYF.

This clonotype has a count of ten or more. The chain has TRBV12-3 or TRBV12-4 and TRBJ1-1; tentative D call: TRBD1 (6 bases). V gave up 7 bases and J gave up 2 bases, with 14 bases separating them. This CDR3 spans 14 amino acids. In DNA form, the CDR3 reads TGTGCCAGCACCACCTCGGGGGCTAACACTGAAGCTTTCTTT. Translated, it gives CASTTSGANTEAFF.

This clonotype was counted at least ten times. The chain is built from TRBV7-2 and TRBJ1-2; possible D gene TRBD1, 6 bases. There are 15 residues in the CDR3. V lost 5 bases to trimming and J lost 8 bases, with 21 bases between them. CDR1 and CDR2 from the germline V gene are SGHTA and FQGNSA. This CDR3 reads CASSPGGGGMGGYTF. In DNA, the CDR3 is TGTGCCAGCAGCCCCGGCGGGGGGGGCATGGGAGGCTACACCTTC. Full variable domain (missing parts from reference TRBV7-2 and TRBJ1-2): GAGVSQSPSNKVTEKGKDVELRCDPISGHTALYWYRQSLGQGLEFLIYFQGNSAPDKSGLPSDRFSAERTGGSVSTLTIQRTQQEDSAVYLCASSPGGGGMGGYTFGSGTRLTVV.

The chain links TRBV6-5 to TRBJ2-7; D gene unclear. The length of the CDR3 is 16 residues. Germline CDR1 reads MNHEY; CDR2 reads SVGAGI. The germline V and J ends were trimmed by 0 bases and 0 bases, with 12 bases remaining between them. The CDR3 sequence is CASSYSVAESSYEQYF. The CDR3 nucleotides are TGTGCCAGCAGTTACTCGGTCGCGGAAAGCTCCTACGAGCAGTACTTC.

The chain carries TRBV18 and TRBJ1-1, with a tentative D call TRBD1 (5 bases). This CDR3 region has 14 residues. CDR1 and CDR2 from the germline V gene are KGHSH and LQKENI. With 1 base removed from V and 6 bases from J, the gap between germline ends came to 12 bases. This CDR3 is CASSPRRQSAEAFF. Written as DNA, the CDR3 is TGTGCCAGCTCACCACGACGACAGAGCGCTGAAGCTTTCTTT.

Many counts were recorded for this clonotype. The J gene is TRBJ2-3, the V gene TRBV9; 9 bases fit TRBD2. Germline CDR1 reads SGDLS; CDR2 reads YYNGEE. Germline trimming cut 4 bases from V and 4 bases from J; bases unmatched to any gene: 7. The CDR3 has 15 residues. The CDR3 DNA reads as TGTGCCAGCAGCACGGCGGGAGGGCCCGCAGATACGCAGTATTTT. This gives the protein CASSTAGGPADTQYF.

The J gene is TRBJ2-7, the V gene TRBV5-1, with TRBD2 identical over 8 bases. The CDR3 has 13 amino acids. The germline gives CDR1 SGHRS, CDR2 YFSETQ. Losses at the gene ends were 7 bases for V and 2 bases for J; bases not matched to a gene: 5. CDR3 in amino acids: CASRGGTTYEQYF. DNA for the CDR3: TGCGCCAGCCGGGGGGGGACAACCTACGAGCAGTACTTC.

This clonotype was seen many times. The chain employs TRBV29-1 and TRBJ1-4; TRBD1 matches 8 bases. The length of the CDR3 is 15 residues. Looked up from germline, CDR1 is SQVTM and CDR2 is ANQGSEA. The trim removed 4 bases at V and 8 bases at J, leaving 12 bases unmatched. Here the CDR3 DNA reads TGCAGCGTTGGGAGGGTGGACAGGGATGGAGAAAAACTGTTTTTT. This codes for CSVGRVDRDGEKLFF.

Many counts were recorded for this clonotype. The CDR3 loop reads CASSFRLAPNEQFF. CDR3 bases: TGTGCCAGCAGCTTTAGGCTAGCGCCGAATGAGCAGTTCTTC. The chain links TRBV7-9 to TRBJ2-1, with a weak D call TRBD2 (6 bases). V gave up 3 bases and J gave up 7 bases, with 13 bases separating them. This CDR3 is built from 14 residues. Per the germline V gene, CDR1 is SEHNR and CDR2 is FQNEAQ (reference sequence).

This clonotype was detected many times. The CDR3 nucleotides are TGTGCCAGCAAAGGTGCGGACACTGAAGCTTTCTTT. Its translation: CASKGADTEAFF. The chain recombines TRBV7-9 with TRBJ1-1; D is ambiguous. V lost 7 bases, J lost 3 bases, and 9 bases lay in between. This CDR3 spans 12 amino acids. Germline assignment: CDR1 SEHNR and CDR2 FQNEAQ (reference sequence).

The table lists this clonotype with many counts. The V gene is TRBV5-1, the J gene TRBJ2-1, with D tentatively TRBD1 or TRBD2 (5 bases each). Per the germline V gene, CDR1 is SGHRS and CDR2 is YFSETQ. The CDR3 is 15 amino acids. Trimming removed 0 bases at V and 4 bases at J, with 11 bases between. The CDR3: CASSLAGPTYNEQFF. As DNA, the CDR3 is TGCGCCAGCAGCTTGGCGGGACCGACATACAATGAGCAGTTCTTC. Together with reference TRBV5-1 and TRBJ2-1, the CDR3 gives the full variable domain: KAGVTQTPRYLIKTRGQQVTLSCSPISGHRSVSWYQQTPGQGLQFLFEYFSETQRNKGNFPGRFSGRQFSNSRSEMNVSTLELGDSALYLCASSLAGPTYNEQFFGPGTRLTVL.

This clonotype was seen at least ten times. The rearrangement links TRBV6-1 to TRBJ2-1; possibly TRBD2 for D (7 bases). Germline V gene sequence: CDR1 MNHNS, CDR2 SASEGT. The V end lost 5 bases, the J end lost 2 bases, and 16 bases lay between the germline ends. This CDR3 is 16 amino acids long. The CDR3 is CASSTTGGGAYNEQFF. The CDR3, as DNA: TGTGCCAGCAGTACGACTGGCGGGGGCGCCTACAATGAGCAGTTCTTC.

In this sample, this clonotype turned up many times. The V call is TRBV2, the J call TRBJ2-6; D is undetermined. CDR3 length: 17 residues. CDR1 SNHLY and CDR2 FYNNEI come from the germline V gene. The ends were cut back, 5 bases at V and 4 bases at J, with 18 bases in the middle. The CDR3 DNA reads TGTGCCAGCAGTTTACAGAACCCAGCTTCCGGGGCCAACGTCCTGACTTTC. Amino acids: CASSLQNPASGANVLTF.

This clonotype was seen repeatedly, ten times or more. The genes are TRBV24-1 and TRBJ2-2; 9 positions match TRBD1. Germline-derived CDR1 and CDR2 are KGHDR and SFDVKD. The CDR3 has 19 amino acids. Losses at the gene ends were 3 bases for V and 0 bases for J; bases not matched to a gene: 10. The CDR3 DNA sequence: TGTGCCACCAGTGATCCGACAGGGGGTCTTCTCGCGAACACCGGGGAGCTGTTTTTT. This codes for CATSDPTGGLLANTGELFF.

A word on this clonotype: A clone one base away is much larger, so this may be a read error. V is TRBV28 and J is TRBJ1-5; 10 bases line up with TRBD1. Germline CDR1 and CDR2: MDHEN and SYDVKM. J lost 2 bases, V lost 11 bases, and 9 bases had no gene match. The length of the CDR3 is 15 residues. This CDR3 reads CAAGTGEVCNQPQHF. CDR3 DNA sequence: TGTGCCGCAGGGACAGGGGAGGTGTGCAATCAGCCCCAGCATTTT.

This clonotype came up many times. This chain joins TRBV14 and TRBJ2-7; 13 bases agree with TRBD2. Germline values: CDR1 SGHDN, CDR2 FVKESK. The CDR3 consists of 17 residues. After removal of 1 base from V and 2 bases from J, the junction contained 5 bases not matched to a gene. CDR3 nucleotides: TGTGCCAGCAGCCAAGGGACTAGCGGGAGAGTCGCCTACGAGCAGTACTTC. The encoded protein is CASSQGTSGRVAYEQYF.

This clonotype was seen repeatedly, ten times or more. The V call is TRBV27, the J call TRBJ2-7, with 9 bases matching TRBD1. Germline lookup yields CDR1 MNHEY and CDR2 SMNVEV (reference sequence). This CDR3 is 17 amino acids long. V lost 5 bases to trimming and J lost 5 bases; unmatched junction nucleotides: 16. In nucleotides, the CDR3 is TGTGCCAGCAGTCCCATGACAGGGGGGTTCGCCCTACACGAGCAGTACTTC. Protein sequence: CASSPMTGGFALHEQYF.

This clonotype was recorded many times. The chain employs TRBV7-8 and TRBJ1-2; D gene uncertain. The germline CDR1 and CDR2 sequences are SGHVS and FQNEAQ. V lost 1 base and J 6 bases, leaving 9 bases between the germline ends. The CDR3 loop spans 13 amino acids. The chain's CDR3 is CASSLGWSNGYTF. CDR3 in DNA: TGTGCCAGCAGCTTAGGTTGGAGTAATGGCTACACCTTC.

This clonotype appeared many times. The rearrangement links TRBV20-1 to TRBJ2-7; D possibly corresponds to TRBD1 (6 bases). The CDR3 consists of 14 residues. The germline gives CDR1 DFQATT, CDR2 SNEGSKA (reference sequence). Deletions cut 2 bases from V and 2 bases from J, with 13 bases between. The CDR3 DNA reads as TGCAGTGCTAGATCCCCGGACAGAACCTACGAGCAGTACTTC. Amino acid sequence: CSARSPDRTYEQYF.